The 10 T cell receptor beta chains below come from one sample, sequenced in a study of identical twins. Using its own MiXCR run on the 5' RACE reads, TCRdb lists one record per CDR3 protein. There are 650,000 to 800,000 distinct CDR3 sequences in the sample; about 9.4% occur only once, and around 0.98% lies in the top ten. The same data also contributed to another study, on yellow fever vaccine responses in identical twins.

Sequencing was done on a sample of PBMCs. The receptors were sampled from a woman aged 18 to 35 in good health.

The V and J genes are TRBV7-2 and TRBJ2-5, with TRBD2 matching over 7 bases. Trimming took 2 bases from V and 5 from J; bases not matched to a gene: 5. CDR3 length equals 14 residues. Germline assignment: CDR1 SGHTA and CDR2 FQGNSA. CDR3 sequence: CASSLPGGKETQYF. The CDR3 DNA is TGTGCCAGCAGCTTACCGGGGGGTAAGGAGACCCAGTACTTC.

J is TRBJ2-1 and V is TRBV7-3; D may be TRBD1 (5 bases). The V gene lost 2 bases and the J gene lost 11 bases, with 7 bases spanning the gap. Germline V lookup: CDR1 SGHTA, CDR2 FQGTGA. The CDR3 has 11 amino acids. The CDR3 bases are TGTGCCAGCAGCTTATCAGGGAAGCAGTTCTTC. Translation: CASSLSGKQFF.

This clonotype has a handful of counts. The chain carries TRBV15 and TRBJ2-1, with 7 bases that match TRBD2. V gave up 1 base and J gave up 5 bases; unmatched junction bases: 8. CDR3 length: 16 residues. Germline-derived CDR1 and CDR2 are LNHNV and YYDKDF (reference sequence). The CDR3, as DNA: TGTGCCACCAGCAGAGCCCTCCGCGGGGGAGACAATGAGCAGTTCTTC. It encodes CATSRALRGGDNEQFF. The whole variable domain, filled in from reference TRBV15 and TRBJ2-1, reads DAMVIQNPRYQVTQFGKPVTLSCSQTLNHNVMYWYQQKSSQAPKLLFHYYDKDFNNEADTPDNFQSRRPNTSFCFLDIRSPGLGDTAMYLCATSRALRGGDNEQFFGPGTRLTVL.

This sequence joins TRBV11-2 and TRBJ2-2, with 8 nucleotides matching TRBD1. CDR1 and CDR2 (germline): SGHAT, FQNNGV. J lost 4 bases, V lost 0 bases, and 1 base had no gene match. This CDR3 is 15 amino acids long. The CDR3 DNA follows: TGTGCCAGCAGCTTAGATGACAGGGGCACCGGGGAGCTGTTTTTT. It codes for CASSLDDRGTGELFF. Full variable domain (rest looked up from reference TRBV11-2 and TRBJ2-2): EAGVAQSPRYKIIEKRQSVAFWCNPISGHATLYWYQQILGQGPKLLIQFQNNGVVDDSQLPKDRFSAERLKGVDSTLKIQPAKLEDSAVYLCASSLDDRGTGELFFGEGSRLTVL.

The CDR3 region is CSVRGSVDYGYTF. The CDR3 DNA follows: TGCAGCGTGCGGGGCAGTGTAGACTATGGCTACACCTTC. J is TRBJ1-2 and V is TRBV29-1; TRBD1 might be the D (5 bases). CDR3 length: 13 residues. Germline values: CDR1 SQVTM, CDR2 ANQGSEA. V dropped 6 bases and J dropped 3 bases, with 14 bases sitting between them.

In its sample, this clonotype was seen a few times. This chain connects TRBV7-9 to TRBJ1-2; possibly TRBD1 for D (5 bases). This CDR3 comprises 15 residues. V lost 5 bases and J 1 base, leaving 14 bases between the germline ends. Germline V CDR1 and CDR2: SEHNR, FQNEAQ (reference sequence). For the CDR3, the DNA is TGTGCCAGCAGCCGGCCCGGGACGGATAACTATGGCTACACCTTC. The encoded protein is CASSRPGTDNYGYTF. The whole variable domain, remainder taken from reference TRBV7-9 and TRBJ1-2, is DTGVSQNPRHKITKRGQNVTFRCDPISEHNRLYWYRQTLGQGPEFLTYFQNEAQLEKSRLLSDRFSAERPKGSFSTLEIQRTEQGDSAMYLCASSRPGTDNYGYTFGSGTRLTVV.

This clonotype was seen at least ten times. CDR3 coding DNA: TGTGCCACCAGCAGAGTAGCCACTACCGATGAAGCTTTCTTT. It encodes CATSRVATTDEAFF. The chain couples TRBV15 to TRBJ1-1; D gene ambiguous. Germline loops: CDR1 LNHNV, CDR2 YYDKDF (reference sequence). The CDR3 covers 14 residues. Trimming pared 1 base from V and 7 bases from J, leaving 13 bases between.

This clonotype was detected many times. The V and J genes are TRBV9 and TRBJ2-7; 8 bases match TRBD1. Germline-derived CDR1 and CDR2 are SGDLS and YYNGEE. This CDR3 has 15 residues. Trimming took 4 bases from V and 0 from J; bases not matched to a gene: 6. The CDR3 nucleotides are TGTGCCAGCAGCTCACGGACAGGGAGCTCCTACGAGCAGTACTTC. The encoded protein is CASSSRTGSSYEQYF.

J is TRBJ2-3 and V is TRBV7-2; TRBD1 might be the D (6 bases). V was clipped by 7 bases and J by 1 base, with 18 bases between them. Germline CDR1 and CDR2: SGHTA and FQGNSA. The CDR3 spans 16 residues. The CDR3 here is CASTGTTRTGTDTQYF. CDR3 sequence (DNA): TGTGCCAGCACTGGAACCACCCGGACAGGCACAGATACGCAGTATTTT.

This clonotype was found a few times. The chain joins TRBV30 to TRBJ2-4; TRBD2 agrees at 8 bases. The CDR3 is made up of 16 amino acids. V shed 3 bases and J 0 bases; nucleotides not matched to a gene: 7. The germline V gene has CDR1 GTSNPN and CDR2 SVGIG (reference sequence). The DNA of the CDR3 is TGTGCCTGGAGGGAGGGGCTAGCGGGAGCCAAAAACATTCAGTACTTC. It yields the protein CAWREGLAGAKNIQYF. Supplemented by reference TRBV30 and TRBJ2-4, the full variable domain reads SQTIHQWPATLVQPVGSPLSLECTVEGTSNPNLYWYRQAAGRGLQLLFYSVGIGQISSEVPQNLSASRPQDRQFILSSKKLLLSDSGFYLCAWREGLAGAKNIQYFGAGTRLSVL.